This T cell receptor beta chain was sequenced during a study of blood T cell repertoires in COVID-19. Trimming took off 1 base at V and 7 bases at J, with 10 bases between the two ends. The CDR3 has 14 amino acids. Germline-derived CDR1 and CDR2 are SGHTA and FQGTGA. TCRdb keeps only in-frame clones here, not all; method: immunoSEQ multiplex PCR. The sample contains 130,000 or so clones, less than 90% of which appear only once. The J gene is TRBJ1-4, the V gene TRBV7-3, with D tentatively TRBD1 (5 bases). The TCR comes from a human donor with COVID-19, enrolled during active disease. The donor label of this sample is uncertain. The source material was peripheral blood. The CDR3 region is CASSLRGTAEKLFF. The DNA of the CDR3 is TGTGCCAGCAGCTTAAGAGGGACTGCTGAAAAACTGTTTTTT.